The TCR beta chain under discussion was sequenced for a study of blood T cells in healthy people across ages. Extraction of total RNA produced a minimum of 5 micrograms from each sample. This clonotype was observed a handful of times. Its antigen remains unidentified. General study findings and limits: Comparison with aged donors showed that long-lived donors had more naive CD4+ cells and higher diversity. From one million sequenced T cells, diversity estimates were lower bounds.

Unmatched junction bases numbered 6, after V lost 4 bases and J lost 1 base. This CDR3 region has 15 residues. Per germline, CDR1 SGDLS and CDR2 YYNGEE. For the second PCR, which ran for roughly 6 to 12 cycles, a sample-barcoded 5' primer and a J-beta primer mix were used. Using its own MiXCR run on the 5' RACE reads, TCRdb lists one record per CDR3 protein. This repertoire shows around 1,600,000 distinct CDR3 sequences, roughly 43% found once; its top ten account for 4%. The sequencing input was blood. The receptor was derived from a woman between 18 and 30 years old in good health. This chain uses TRBV9 with TRBJ2-5, with 8 positions matching TRBD1. Here the CDR3 reads CASSSETGVQETQYF. CDR3 DNA: TGTGCCAGCAGCTCCGAGACAGGGGTCCAAGAGACCCAGTACTTC.